Listed below are T cell receptor beta chains from one sample, sequenced in a study of blood T cell repertoires in COVID-19. Method: immunoSEQ multiplex PCR; TCRdb's copy keeps in-frame clones and lacks some. The sample comprises around 120,000 clones, over 75% of which are singletons, and roughly 2.7% rests with the top ten. The material sequenced was peripheral blood. These TCRs come from a man in his fifties with acute or convalescent COVID-19. CDR3s include the opening cysteine and the closing phenylalanine or tryptophan. The D gene is left open where the match is weak. Clone sizes are given selectively: once, few, many, or a class where the clone is expanded.

V	D	J	size	CDR3	DNA
TRBV29-1	NA	TRBJ1-2	once	CSVSRGEVYGYTF	TGCAGCGTCTCACGGGGGGAGGTCTATGGCTACACCTTC
TRBV6-6	NA	TRBJ1-1	NA	CASSYSSGQTEAFF	TGTGCCAGCAGTTACTCCTCAGGGCAAACTGAAGCTTTCTTT
TRBV12-3/TRBV12-4	NA	TRBJ1-2	NA	CASSLARLTHTF	TGTGCCAGCAGTTTAGCGAGACTCACCCACACCTTC
TRBV7-2	NA	TRBJ2-7	NA	CASSLVSGTPSAAQYF	TGTGCCAGCAGCTTAGTCTCCGGTACGCCCTCGGCGGCGCAGTACTTC
TRBV6-5	NA	TRBJ2-5	few	CASSSGRVRETQYF	TGTGCCAGCAGCTCCGGCAGGGTAAGGGAGACCCAGTACTTC
TRBV4-1	NA	TRBJ1-1	NA	CASSHPARATEAFF	TGCGCCAGCAGCCACCCCGCCAGGGCCACTGAAGCTTTCTTT
TRBV5-1	NA	TRBJ2-1	NA	CASSLDPVSYNEQFF	TGCGCCAGCAGCTTGGATCCCGTCTCCTACAATGAGCAGTTCTTC
TRBV21-1	NA	TRBJ2-7	NA	CASSNRDRVLDGYEQYF	TGTGCCAGCAGCAACCGGGACAGGGTCCTAGACGGCTACGAGCAGTACTTC
TRBV5-1	TRBD1	TRBJ2-1	NA	CASSQGGTGIHNEQFF	TGCGCCAGCAGCCAGGGGGGGACAGGGATCCACAATGAGCAGTTCTTC
TRBV5-1	TRBD1	TRBJ2-3	NA	CASSLGRDRYTDTQYF	TGCGCCAGCAGCTTGGGTCGGGACAGATACACAGATACGCAGTATTTT
TRBV5-1	NA	TRBJ1-2	NA	CASSSLGAYGYTF	TGCGCCAGCAGCTCCCTGGGGGCCTATGGCTACACCTTC
TRBV7-8	TRBD1	TRBJ1-5	NA	CASSLDRGLGRSNQPQHF	TGTGCCAGCAGCTTAGACAGGGGACTCGGAAGGAGCAATCAGCCCCAGCATTTT
TRBV3-1/TRBV3-2	TRBD1	TRBJ1-6	NA	CASSQGQENSPLHF	TGTGCCAGCAGCCAGGGACAGGAGAATTCACCCCTCCACTTT
TRBV30	NA	TRBJ1-2	NA	CAWSREIYGYTF	TGTGCCTGGAGTCGGGAGATCTATGGCTACACCTTC
TRBV11-2	NA	TRBJ2-1	NA	CASSPSRAANEQFF	TGTGCCAGCTCCCCCTCCAGGGCGGCGAATGAGCAGTTCTTC
TRBV29-1	NA	TRBJ2-7	NA	CSALGLNSYEQYF	TGCAGCGCCCTAGGATTGAACTCCTACGAGCAGTACTTC
TRBV5-1	NA	TRBJ1-2	NA	CASRPGYNYGYTF	TGCGCCAGCAGGCCAGGGTATAACTATGGCTACACCTTC
TRBV2	NA	TRBJ1-5	NA	CASSEARLGHLNQPQHF	TGTGCCAGCAGTGAAGCGCGGTTAGGACACCTAAATCAGCCCCAGCATTTT
TRBV11-2	NA	TRBJ2-7	NA	CASSPQSYEQYF	TGTGCCAGCAGCCCACAGTCGTACGAGCAGTACTTC
TRBV19	TRBD1	TRBJ1-2	NA	CASRTGQGYTF	TGTGCCAGTCGGACAGGTCAGGGCTACACCTTC
TRBV5-1	NA	TRBJ2-2	NA	CASSMDGSGTGELFF	TGCGCCAGCAGCATGGACGGTTCGGGCACCGGGGAGCTGTTTTTT
TRBV29-1	NA	TRBJ1-4	few	CSVEEGRGKLFF	TGCAGCGTTGAAGAAGGACGGGGGAAACTGTTTTTT
TRBV7-5	NA	TRBJ2-7	once	CVRSSSKQGPSSYEQYF	TGTGTCAGAAGCTCCAGTAAGCAGGGGCCTAGCTCCTACGAGCAGTACTTC
TRBV29-1	TRBD2	TRBJ2-7	NA	CSARGLAGAPVAYEQYF	TGCAGCGCACGAGGACTAGCGGGAGCCCCAGTCGCCTACGAGCAGTACTTC